In this sample, the clone carrying this T cell receptor (beta chain) turned up many times. Noted time point: patch test 1, 2 weeks after DPC sensitization. Stated treatment: therapeutic diphenylcyclopropenone sensitization with weekly scalp DPC. Sequencing started from total RNA isolated from unfractionated whole blood. Each donor was an alopecia patient between 18 and 70 years of age who qualified for DPC. TCRdb re-called the RACE reads with MiXCR, one entry per CDR3 protein. Seen here are approximately 41,000 distinct CDR3 sequences, 3% to 4.5% observed once, and the top ten hold 20% to 30%. The record originates from a study of human T cells and chemical hapten exposure. Per germline, CDR1 SQVTM and CDR2 ANQGSEA. The length of the CDR3 is 16 residues. V was pared by 4 bases and J by 6 bases, with 12 bases of the junction left unmatched.

The sequence came from a man in his forties or fifties with alopecia areata. Some clones in this sample may be carry-over from other donors' samples. The sample here was whole blood, taken in connection with sensitization to the hapten diphenylcyclopropenone (DPC). This rearrangement joins TRBV29-1 to TRBJ2-5; TRBD1 matches 12 bases. CDR3 in amino acids: CSVGGSGTGGTKTQYF. The CDR3 region has the DNA TGCAGCGTTGGCGGATCCGGGACAGGGGGCACGAAGACCCAGTACTTC.